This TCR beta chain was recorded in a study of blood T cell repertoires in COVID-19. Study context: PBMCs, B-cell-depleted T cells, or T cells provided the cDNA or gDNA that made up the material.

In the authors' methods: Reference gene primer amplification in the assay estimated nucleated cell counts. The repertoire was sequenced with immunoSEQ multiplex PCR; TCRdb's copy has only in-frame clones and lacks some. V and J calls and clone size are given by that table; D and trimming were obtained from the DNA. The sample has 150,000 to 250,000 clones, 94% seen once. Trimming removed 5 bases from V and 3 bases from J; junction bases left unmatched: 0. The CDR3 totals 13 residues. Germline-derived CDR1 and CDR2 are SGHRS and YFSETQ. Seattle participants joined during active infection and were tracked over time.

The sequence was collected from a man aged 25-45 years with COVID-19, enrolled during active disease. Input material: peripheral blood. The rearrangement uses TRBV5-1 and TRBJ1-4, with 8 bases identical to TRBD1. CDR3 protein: CASRGQANEKLFF. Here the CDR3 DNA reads TGCGCCAGCAGGGGACAGGCTAATGAAAAACTGTTTTTT.